This T cell receptor (beta chain) emerged from a study of beta chain features in type 1 diabetes. Whole-study findings and limits: These data did not resolve whether HLA type affects TCRB rearrangement. In comparison with healthy donors, patients had naive, central memory and Treg TCRB repertoires that appeared more similar. High-TCR-expressing cells could be over-represented by cDNA sequencing. Among patients with Type 1 diabetes, TCRB CDR3s were moderately but significantly shorter in every one of the four CD4+ subsets.

Germline CDR1 reads MGHRA; CDR2 reads YSYEKL. This CDR3 contains 17 residues. The V and J ends lost 0 bases and 8 bases respectively, with 17 bases between them. The entirety of the isolated RNA underwent reverse transcription, so expressed TCRB transcripts were sequenced. Sequencing used immunoSEQ multiplex PCR; TCRdb keeps in-frame clones, though not all of them. Altogether about 160,000 clones are present, 63% being singletons, with the ten largest covering around 0.08%. This clone was counted once. Its antigen is unidentified. The specimen sequenced was naive CD4+ T cells from blood. J is TRBJ1-6 and V is TRBV4-1; D unclear. The sequence came from a man aged 30 to 39 with type 1 diabetes. This chain's CDR3 is CASSQEENGRSYSPLHF. The DNA of the CDR3 is TGCGCCAGCAGCCAAGAAGAAAACGGCAGATCATATTCACCCCTCCACTTT.